This T cell receptor beta chain derives from a study of identical twins. Study results and caveats: Analyses based on zero insertions could be partly confounded by invariant MAIT and iNKT cells. A lower insertion count was a feature of abundant cord blood beta clonotypes, with no such feature in memory repertoires. Twins' surplus sharing was weaker for beta out-of-frame sequences.

With respect to this clonotype: Its antigen is undetermined.

CDR1 and CDR2 (germline): SGHDT, YYEEEE. The CDR3 consists of 19 residues. After removal of 0 bases from V and 0 bases from J, the junction contained 5 bases not matched to a gene. Carrying unique molecular identifiers, the cDNA also gained a universal primer site through template switching. TCRdb redid the calling of the 5' RACE reads with MiXCR, one entry per CDR3 protein. The sample shows 1.5 million to 2 million distinct CDR3 sequences, around a third of them seen only once. The chain uses TRBV5-6 and TRBJ2-4; TRBD2 matches 14 bases. This receptor was identified in a newborn girl in good health. What was sequenced was cord blood. The CDR3 protein is CASSLARGLAGVAKNIQYF. The CDR3 nucleotides read TGTGCCAGCAGCTTGGCCAGGGGACTAGCGGGAGTAGCCAAAAACATTCAGTACTTC.